The 22 T cell receptor beta chains listed next were all sequenced from one sample in a study of shared clonotypes between healthy human individuals. Assay used: immunoSEQ multiplex PCR; TCRdb lists only in-frame clones, some missing. The sample shows 2.3 million or so clones, more than 80% of them seen only once. What was sequenced was naive CD4+ T cells from PBMCs. Indicated subset: CD45RA+ positively selected. The receptors come from a man between 18 and 35 years old in good health. Some clones in this sample may be carry-over from other donors' samples.

This sequence joins TRBV5-1 and TRBJ2-7, with 11 bases aligning to TRBD2. Losses at the gene ends were 4 bases for V and 5 bases for J; bases not matched to a gene: 8. From germline, CDR1 is SGHRS and CDR2 YFSETQ. CDR3 length: 15 residues. The CDR3 reads CASSAASGRHNEQYF. The CDR3 DNA follows: TGCGCCAGCAGCGCGGCTAGCGGGAGGCACAACGAGCAGTACTTC.

V gene TRBV19 combines with J gene TRBJ2-2; 9 nucleotides line up with TRBD2. V lost 2 bases, J lost 5 bases, and 3 bases stayed unmatched. The germline CDR1 and CDR2 sequences are LNHDA and SQIVND (reference sequence). The length of the CDR3 is 15 residues. CDR3 DNA: TGTGCCAGTAGTATAAATGCGGGAGGGACCGGGGAGCTGTTTTTT. This gives the protein CASSINAGGTGELFF.

About this clone itself: This same CDR3 is encoded by further DNA sequences in the sample. The chain recombines TRBV18 with TRBJ1-2; D may be TRBD1 (6 bases). V dropped 3 bases and J dropped 3 bases, with 14 bases sitting between them. The length of the CDR3 is 15 residues. Germline V lookup: CDR1 KGHSH, CDR2 LQKENI. The CDR3 bases are TGTGCCAGCTCACCGCGGGCAGGGGAAGACTATGGCTACACCTTC. Its protein is CASSPRAGEDYGYTF.

The chain links TRBV19 to TRBJ2-7; D is possibly TRBD1 or TRBD2 (5 bases each). Between the trimmed V and J ends, which lost 2 bases and 0 bases, there was a span of 11 bases. CDR3 length: 15 residues. The germline gives CDR1 LNHDA, CDR2 SQIVND (reference sequence). The CDR3 region is CASSISAGSSYEQYF. The CDR3 DNA sequence: TGTGCCAGTAGTATATCTGCAGGGAGCTCCTACGAGCAGTACTTC.

The V call is TRBV14, the J call TRBJ2-7; either TRBD1 or TRBD2 may fit D (5 bases each). The CDR3 has 16 amino acids. Trimming shortened V by 0 bases and J by 3 bases, and 15 bases separated the two germline ends. Germline CDR1 and CDR2: SGHDN and FVKESK. The CDR3 region has the DNA TGTGCCAGCAGCCAAGACGGCCGGGGACCGAACTACGAGCAGTACTTC. Translating it yields CASSQDGRGPNYEQYF.

The V gene is TRBV9, the J gene TRBJ2-5; 7 positions match TRBD2. Germline V gene sequence: CDR1 SGDLS, CDR2 YYNGEE. J lost 4 bases, V lost 1 base, and 7 bases had no gene match. The CDR3 consists of 15 residues. The CDR3 spells CASSVSLSGGETQYF. CDR3 bases: TGTGCCAGCAGCGTATCCCTATCGGGAGGAGAGACCCAGTACTTC.

Remarks on this clone: This same CDR3 is encoded by further DNA sequences in the sample. The chain carries TRBV5-4 and TRBJ2-3; 10 bases fit TRBD2. With V trimmed by 0 bases and J by 0 bases, 1 base remained unmatched. Germline loops: CDR1 SGHNT, CDR2 YYREEE (reference sequence). This CDR3 has 16 amino acids. In nucleotides, the CDR3 is TGTGCCAGCAGCTTGGGACTAGCGGGCAGCACAGATACGCAGTATTTT. It specifies CASSLGLAGSTDTQYF.

The rearrangement uses TRBV5-1 and TRBJ2-3; TRBD1 or TRBD2 may be the D gene (5 bases each). The CDR3 loop spans 16 amino acids. The germline gives CDR1 SGHRS, CDR2 YFSETQ. V was shortened by 3 bases and J by 1 base, with 15 bases between the two germline ends. CDR3 sequence (DNA): TGCGCCAGCAGCTCGGACTCCAGGGTGGGCACAGATACGCAGTATTTT. Translation: CASSSDSRVGTDTQYF.

V gene TRBV6-5 combines with J gene TRBJ1-4; D is perhaps TRBD1 (5 bases). There are 14 residues in the CDR3. Looked up from germline, CDR1 is MNHEY and CDR2 is SVGAGI. The V end was cut by 8 bases, the J end by 8 bases, with 18 bases between. CDR3 DNA: TGTGCCAGCCGAACAGACAGACCGTCCGAAAAACTGTTTTTT. This translates into CASRTDRPSEKLFF.

Here the CDR3 reads CASIGTGPLNEQFF. CDR3 nucleotide sequence: TGTGCCAGCATCGGGACAGGCCCTTTGAATGAGCAGTTCTTC. The chain has TRBV28 and TRBJ2-1; 8 bases fit TRBD1. Germline V gene sequence: CDR1 MDHEN, CDR2 SYDVKM. The CDR3 has 14 residues. The J segment lost 7 bases and the V segment lost 7 bases, leaving 9 bases of the junction unmatched.

V gene TRBV6-5 combines with J gene TRBJ2-7, with D hard to call. Between the trimmed V and J ends, which lost 0 bases and 0 bases, there was a span of 9 bases. The CDR3 is made up of 15 amino acids. Per the germline V gene, CDR1 is MNHEY and CDR2 is SVGAGI. DNA of the CDR3: TGTGCCAGCAGTTACTCGGGATTTAGCTCCTACGAGCAGTACTTC. This gives the protein CASSYSGFSSYEQYF.

The chain carries TRBV30 and TRBJ2-1, with TRBD2 matching 14 bases. The CDR3 spans 16 residues. The V gene end was trimmed by 3 bases and the J gene end by 9 bases; junction bases not matched to a gene: 10. Germline CDR1 and CDR2: GTSNPN and SVGIG (reference sequence). The CDR3 spells CAWSLGLAGGGGEQFF. The DNA for the CDR3 is TGTGCCTGGAGCCTTGGACTAGCGGGAGGAGGTGGTGAGCAGTTCTTC.

The rearrangement uses TRBV4-1 and TRBJ2-2; no definite D call. The CDR3 consists of 15 residues. Germline V CDR1 and CDR2: MGHRA, YSYEKL. V shed 1 base and J shed 1 base, with 7 bases lying between them. CDR3 coding DNA: TGCGCCAGCAGCCAAGTTGCTAGGAACACCGGGGAGCTGTTTTTT. It yields the protein CASSQVARNTGELFF.

This chain joins TRBV5-1 and TRBJ2-3, with D unresolved. The V end lost 2 bases, the J end lost 2 bases, and 15 bases lay between the germline ends. Germline-derived CDR1 and CDR2 are SGHRS and YFSETQ. CDR3 size: 16 residues. CDR3 coding DNA: TGCGCCAGCAGCTTAGAACACTTATTATACACAGATACGCAGTATTTT. Its translation: CASSLEHLLYTDTQYF.

The chain joins TRBV5-1 to TRBJ1-4; TRBD1 might be the D (6 bases). This CDR3 is built from 14 residues. The germline CDR1 and CDR2 sequences are SGHRS and YFSETQ. The germline V and J ends were trimmed by 0 bases and 8 bases, with 11 bases remaining between them. The CDR3 loop reads CASSLERGAEKLFF. The CDR3, as DNA: TGCGCCAGCAGCTTGGAGCGGGGGGCCGAAAAACTGTTTTTT.

A remark on this clone: Other nucleotide sequences from this sample produce the same CDR3. The V and J genes are TRBV28 and TRBJ2-3; tentatively, D is TRBD1 (6 bases). Germline assignment: CDR1 MDHEN and CDR2 SYDVKM. There are 14 residues in the CDR3. The V end lost 5 bases, the J end lost 0 bases, and 9 bases lay between the germline ends. CDR3 in amino acids: CASSVGGSTDTQYF. CDR3 sequence (DNA): TGTGCCAGCAGTGTAGGGGGAAGCACAGATACGCAGTATTTT.

This chain links TRBV7-2 with TRBJ2-7; 8 bases map to TRBD1. Germline V gives CDR1 SGHTA, CDR2 FQGNSA. V lost 2 bases, J lost 6 bases, and 6 bases stayed unmatched. The CDR3 is made up of 14 amino acids. In DNA, the CDR3 is TGTGCCAGCAGCTTACAGGGGGCTTTTGCCGAGCAGTACTTC. Protein sequence: CASSLQGAFAEQYF.

The V call is TRBV7-8, the J call TRBJ2-1; 11 bases agree with TRBD2. CDR1 is SGHVS, CDR2 FQNEAQ, per germline. V trimming: 1 base; J trimming: 7 bases; junction bases outside the gene matches: 9. The CDR3 spans 17 residues. The CDR3 DNA reads as TGTGCCAGCAGCTTAGGGCCGGTAGCGGGAGGGTCGAATGAGCAGTTCTTC. Its translation: CASSLGPVAGGSNEQFF. Combining the CDR3 with reference TRBV7-8 and TRBJ2-1 gives the whole variable domain GAGVSQSPRYKVAKRGQDVALRCDPISGHVSLFWYQQALGQGPEFLTYFQNEAQLDKSGLPSDRFFAERPEGSVSTLKIQRTQQEDSAVYLCASSLGPVAGGSNEQFFGPGTRLTVL.

The V and J genes are TRBV2 and TRBJ2-7, with D tentatively TRBD1 or TRBD2 (5 bases each). The CDR3 extends over 17 amino acids. V was clipped by 2 bases and J by 8 bases, with 25 bases between them. Germline V lookup: CDR1 SNHLY, CDR2 FYNNEI. CDR3 nucleotide sequence: TGTGCCAGCAGTGAAATGGGTTTGGCGGAAAGGGACCTCAAGCAGTACTTC. This sequence encodes CASSEMGLAERDLKQYF. Variable domain in full (rest from reference TRBV2 and TRBJ2-7): EPEVTQTPSHQVTQMGQEVILRCVPISNHLYFYWYRQILGQKVEFLVSFYNNEISEKSEIFDDQFSVERPDGSNFTLKIRSTKLEDSAMYFCASSEMGLAERDLKQYFGPGTRLTVT.

This clone was found a few times. This chain links TRBV10-3 with TRBJ2-3; D may match TRBD1 or TRBD2 (5 bases each). Per the germline V gene, CDR1 is ENHRY and CDR2 is SYGVKD. This CDR3 is 15 amino acids long. The ends were cut back, 3 bases at V and 0 bases at J, with 10 bases in the middle. The CDR3 reads CAISDFGASTDTQYF. Written as DNA, the CDR3 is TGTGCCATCAGTGATTTCGGGGCGAGCACAGATACGCAGTATTTT.

The chain uses TRBV7-8 and TRBJ1-5; no clear D. The CDR3 is 14 amino acids. Germline V gives CDR1 SGHVS, CDR2 FQNEAQ. V was cut by 4 bases and J by 9 bases, with 16 bases left in between. DNA of the CDR3: TGTGCCAGCAGCTCCACAGCCAGGCAATGGCCCCAGCATTTT. Translation gives CASSSTARQWPQHF.

The rearrangement joins TRBV19 to TRBJ2-1; TRBD2 aligns across 10 bases. Germline trimming cut 5 bases from V and 8 bases from J; bases unmatched to any gene: 18. Germline V gives CDR1 LNHDA, CDR2 SQIVND (reference sequence). This CDR3 is 18 amino acids long. CDR3 protein: CASSGPRGSSGRGDEQFF. In DNA form, the CDR3 reads TGTGCCAGTAGTGGCCCGAGGGGCTCTAGCGGGAGAGGCGATGAGCAGTTCTTC.